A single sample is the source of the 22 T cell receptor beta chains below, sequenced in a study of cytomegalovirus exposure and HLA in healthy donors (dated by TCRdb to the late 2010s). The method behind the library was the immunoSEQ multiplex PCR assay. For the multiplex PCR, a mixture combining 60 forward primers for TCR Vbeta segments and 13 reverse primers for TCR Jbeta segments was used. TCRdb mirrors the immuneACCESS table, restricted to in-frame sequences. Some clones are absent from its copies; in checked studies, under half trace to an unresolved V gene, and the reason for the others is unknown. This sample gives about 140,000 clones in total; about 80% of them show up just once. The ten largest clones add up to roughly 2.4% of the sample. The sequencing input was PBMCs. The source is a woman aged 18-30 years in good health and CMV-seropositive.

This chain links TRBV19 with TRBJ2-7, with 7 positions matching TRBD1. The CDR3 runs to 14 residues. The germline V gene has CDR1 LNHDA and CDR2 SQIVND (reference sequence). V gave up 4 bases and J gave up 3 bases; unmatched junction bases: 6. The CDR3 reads CASSRARQGYEQYF. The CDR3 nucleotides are TGTGCCAGTAGTAGGGCCCGACAGGGCTACGAGCAGTACTTC. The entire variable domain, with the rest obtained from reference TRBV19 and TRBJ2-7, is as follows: DGGITQSPKYLFRKEGQNVTLSCEQNLNHDAMYWYRQDPGQGLRLIYYSQIVNDFQKGDIAEGYSVSREKKESFPLTVTSAQKNPTAFYLCASSRARQGYEQYFGPGTRLTVT.

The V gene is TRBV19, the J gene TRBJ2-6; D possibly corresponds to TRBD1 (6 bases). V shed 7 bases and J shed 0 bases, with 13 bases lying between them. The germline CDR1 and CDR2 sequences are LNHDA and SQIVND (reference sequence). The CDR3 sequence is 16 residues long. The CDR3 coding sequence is TGTGCCAGTACCCATGGGGGCCCCTCTGGGGCCAACGTCCTGACTTTC. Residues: CASTHGGPSGANVLTF.

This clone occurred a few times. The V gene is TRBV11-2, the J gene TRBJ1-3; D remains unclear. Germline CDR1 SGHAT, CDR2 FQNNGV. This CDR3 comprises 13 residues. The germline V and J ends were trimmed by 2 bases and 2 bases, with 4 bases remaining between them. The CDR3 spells CASSLIAGNTIYF. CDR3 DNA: TGTGCCAGCAGCTTAATAGCTGGAAACACCATATATTTT.

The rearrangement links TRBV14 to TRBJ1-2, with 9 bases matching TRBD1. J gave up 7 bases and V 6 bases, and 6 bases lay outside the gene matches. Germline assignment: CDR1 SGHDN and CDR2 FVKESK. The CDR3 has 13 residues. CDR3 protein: CASRKQGAGGYTF. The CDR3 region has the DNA TGTGCCAGCAGGAAACAGGGGGCGGGTGGCTACACCTTC. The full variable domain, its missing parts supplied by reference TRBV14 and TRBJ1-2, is EAGVTQFPSHSVIEKGQTVTLRCDPISGHDNLYWYRRVMGKEIKFLLHFVKESKQDESGMPNNRFLAERTGGTYSTLKVQPAELEDSGVYFCASRKQGAGGYTFGSGTRLTVV.

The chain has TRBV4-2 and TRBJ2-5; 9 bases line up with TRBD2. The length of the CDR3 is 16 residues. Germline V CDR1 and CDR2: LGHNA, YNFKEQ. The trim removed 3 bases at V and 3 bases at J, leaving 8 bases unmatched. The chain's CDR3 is CASSQSSAGGEETQYF. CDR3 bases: TGTGCCAGCAGCCAGTCCTCGGCGGGGGGGGAAGAGACCCAGTACTTC.

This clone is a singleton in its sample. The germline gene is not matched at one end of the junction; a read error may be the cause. The CDR3 bases are TGTGCCAGCGGTTACTTCGGTGTTTCCTCCTACAATGAGCAGTTCTTC. The encoded protein is CASGYFGVSSYNEQFF. The chain has TRBV6-6 and TRBJ2-1; D gene unclear. CDR3 length: 16 amino acids. Looked up from germline, CDR1 is MNHNY and CDR2 is SVGAGI (reference sequence).

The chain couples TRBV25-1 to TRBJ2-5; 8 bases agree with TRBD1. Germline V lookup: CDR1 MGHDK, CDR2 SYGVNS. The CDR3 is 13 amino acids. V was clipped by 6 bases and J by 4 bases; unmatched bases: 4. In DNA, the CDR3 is TGTGCCAGCAGCATAACAGGGGGAGAGACCCAGTACTTC. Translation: CASSITGGETQYF.

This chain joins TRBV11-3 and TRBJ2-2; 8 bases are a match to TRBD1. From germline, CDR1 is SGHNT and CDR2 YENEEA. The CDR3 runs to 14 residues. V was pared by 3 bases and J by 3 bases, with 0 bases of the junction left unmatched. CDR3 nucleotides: TGTGCCAGCAGCTTGACAGGGGACACCGGGGAGCTGTTTTTT. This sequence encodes CASSLTGDTGELFF.

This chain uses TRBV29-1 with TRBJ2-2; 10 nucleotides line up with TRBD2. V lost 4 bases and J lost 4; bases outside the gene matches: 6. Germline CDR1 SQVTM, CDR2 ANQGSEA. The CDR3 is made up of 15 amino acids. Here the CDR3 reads CSVAVAGGVTGELFF. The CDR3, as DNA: TGCAGCGTTGCAGTAGCGGGGGGAGTCACCGGGGAGCTGTTTTTT.

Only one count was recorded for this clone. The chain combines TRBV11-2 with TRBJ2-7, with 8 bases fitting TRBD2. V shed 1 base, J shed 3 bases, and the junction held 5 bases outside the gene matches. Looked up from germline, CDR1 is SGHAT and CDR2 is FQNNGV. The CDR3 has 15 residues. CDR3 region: CASSLVERGNYEQYF. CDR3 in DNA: TGTGCCAGCAGCTTAGTCGAGCGGGGGAACTACGAGCAGTACTTC. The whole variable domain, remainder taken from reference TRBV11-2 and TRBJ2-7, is EAGVAQSPRYKIIEKRQSVAFWCNPISGHATLYWYQQILGQGPKLLIQFQNNGVVDDSQLPKDRFSAERLKGVDSTLKIQPAKLEDSAVYLCASSLVERGNYEQYFGPGTRLTVT.

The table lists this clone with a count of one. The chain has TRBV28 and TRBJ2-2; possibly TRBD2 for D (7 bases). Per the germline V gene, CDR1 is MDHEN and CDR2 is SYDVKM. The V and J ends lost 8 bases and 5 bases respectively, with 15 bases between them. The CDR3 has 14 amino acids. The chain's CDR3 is CASFPGGLTGELFF. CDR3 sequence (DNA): TGTGCCAGCTTTCCCGGGGGGCTTACCGGGGAGCTGTTTTTT.

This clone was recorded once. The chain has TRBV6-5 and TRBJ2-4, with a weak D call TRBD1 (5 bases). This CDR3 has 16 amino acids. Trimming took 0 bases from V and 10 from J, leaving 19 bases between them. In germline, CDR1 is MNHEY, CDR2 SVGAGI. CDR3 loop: CASSYSIGLQGRIQYF. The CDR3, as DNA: TGTGCCAGCAGTTACTCGATCGGTTTGCAGGGTAGAATTCAGTACTTC.

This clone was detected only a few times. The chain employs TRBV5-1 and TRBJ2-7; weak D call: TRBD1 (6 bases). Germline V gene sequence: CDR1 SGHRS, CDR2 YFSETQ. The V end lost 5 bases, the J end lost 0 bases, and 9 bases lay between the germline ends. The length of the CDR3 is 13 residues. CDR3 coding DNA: TGCGCCAGCAGGAACAGGGTCTCCTACGAGCAGTACTTC. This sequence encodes CASRNRVSYEQYF.

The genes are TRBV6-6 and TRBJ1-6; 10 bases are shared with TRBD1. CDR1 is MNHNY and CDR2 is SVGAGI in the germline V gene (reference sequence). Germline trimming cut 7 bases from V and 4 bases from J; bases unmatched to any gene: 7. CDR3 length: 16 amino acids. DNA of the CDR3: TGTGCCAGCAACTTGGGACAGGGGAATTATAATTCACCCCTCCACTTT. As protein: CASNLGQGNYNSPLHF.

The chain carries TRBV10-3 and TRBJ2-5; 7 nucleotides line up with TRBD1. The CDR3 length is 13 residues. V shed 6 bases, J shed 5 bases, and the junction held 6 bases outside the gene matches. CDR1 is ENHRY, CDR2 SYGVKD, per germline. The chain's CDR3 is CAIRRGPQETQYF. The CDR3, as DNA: TGTGCCATCAGAAGGGGGCCTCAGGAGACCCAGTACTTC.

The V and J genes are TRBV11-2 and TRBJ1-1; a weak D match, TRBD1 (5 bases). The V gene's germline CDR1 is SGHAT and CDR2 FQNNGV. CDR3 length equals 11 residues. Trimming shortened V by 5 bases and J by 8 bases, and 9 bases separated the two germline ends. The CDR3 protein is CASSIGAEAFF. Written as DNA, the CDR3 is TGTGCCAGCAGCATAGGGGCCGAAGCTTTCTTT.

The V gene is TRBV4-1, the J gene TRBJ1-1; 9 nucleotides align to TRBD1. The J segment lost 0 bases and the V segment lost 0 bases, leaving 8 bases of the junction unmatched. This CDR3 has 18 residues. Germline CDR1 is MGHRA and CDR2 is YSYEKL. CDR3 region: CASSQDWVTGGLNTEAFF. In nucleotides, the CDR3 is TGCGCCAGCAGCCAAGATTGGGTCACAGGGGGCTTGAACACTGAAGCTTTCTTT.

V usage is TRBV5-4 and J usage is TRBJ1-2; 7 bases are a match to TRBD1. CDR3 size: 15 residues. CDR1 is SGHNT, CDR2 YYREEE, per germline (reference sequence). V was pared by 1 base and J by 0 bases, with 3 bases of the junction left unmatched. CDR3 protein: CASSLSGGPNYGYTF. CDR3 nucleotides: TGTGCCAGCAGCTTGTCAGGGGGGCCTAACTATGGCTACACCTTC.

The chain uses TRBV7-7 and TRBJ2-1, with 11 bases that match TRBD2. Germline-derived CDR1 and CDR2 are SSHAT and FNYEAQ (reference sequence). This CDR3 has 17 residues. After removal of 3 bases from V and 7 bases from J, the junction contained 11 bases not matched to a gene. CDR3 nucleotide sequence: TGTGCCAGCAGCTTGACCCCCCCCGGGACTAGCGGAAATGAGCAGTTCTTC. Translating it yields CASSLTPPGTSGNEQFF.

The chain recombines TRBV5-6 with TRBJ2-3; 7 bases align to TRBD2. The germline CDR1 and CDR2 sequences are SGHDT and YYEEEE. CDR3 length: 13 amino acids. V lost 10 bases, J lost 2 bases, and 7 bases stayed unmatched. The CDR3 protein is CAVGGGPTDTQYF. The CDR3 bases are TGTGCCGTGGGCGGGGGTCCCACAGATACGCAGTATTTT.

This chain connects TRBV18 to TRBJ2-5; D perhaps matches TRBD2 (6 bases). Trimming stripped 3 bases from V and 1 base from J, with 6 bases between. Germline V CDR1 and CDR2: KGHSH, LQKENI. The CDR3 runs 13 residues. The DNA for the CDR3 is TGTGCCAGCTCACCGCGGGGCCAAGAGACCCAGTACTTC. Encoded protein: CASSPRGQETQYF.

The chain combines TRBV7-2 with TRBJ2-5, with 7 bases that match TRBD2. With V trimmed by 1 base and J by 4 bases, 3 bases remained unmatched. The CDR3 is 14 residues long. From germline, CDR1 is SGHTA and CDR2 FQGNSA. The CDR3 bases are TGTGCCAGCAGCTTAGGCTGGGGGGGAGAGACCCAGTACTTC. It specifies CASSLGWGGETQYF.